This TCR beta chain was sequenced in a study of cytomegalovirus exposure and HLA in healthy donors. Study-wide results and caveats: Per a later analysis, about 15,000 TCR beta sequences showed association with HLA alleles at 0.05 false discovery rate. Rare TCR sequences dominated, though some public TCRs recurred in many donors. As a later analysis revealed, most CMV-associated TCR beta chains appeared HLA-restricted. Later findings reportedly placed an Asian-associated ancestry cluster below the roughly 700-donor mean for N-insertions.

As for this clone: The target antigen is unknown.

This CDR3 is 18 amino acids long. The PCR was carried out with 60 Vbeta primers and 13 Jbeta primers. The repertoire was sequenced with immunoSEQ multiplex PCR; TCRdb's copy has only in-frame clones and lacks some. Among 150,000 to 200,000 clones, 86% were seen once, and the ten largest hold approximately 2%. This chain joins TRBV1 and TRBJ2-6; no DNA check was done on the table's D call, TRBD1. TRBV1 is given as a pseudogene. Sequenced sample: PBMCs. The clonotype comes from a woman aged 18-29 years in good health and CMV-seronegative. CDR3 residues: CTSSPRDRASSGANVLTF. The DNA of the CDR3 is TGCACCAGCAGCCCCCGGGACAGGGCATCCTCTGGGGCCAACGTCCTGACTTTC.